These 22 T cell receptor beta chains were sequenced from one sample in a study of blood T cells in healthy people across ages. Primers used in a second PCR of about 6 to 11 cycles were a sample-barcoded 5' primer and a J-beta primer mix. TCRdb re-analysed the 5' RACE reads in MiXCR, keeping a single row per CDR3 protein. The sample shows 800,000 to 1,300,000 distinct CDR3 sequences, almost 25% of them seen only once. The sample was also linked to a second study, of T cells of mothers and their children.

The sample was blood. These receptors were collected from a girl aged 2 to 10 in good health.

The V and J genes are TRBV3-1 and TRBJ2-7; D might be TRBD2 (5 bases). V was trimmed by 0 bases and J by 3 bases, leaving 12 bases between them. Looked up from germline, CDR1 is LGHDT and CDR2 is YNNKEL (reference sequence). The length of the CDR3 is 15 residues. CDR3 residues: CASSQELRADYEQYF. The CDR3 nucleotides read TGTGCCAGCAGCCAAGAACTGAGGGCGGACTACGAGCAGTACTTC.

V is TRBV12-3 or TRBV12-4 and J is TRBJ2-1; 7 bases agree with TRBD2. After removal of 5 bases from V and 5 bases from J, the junction contained 9 bases not matched to a gene. The CDR3 consists of 15 residues. As DNA, the CDR3 is TGTGCCAGCAGTCCGAGCGGGATAACCCACAATGAGCAGTTCTTC. Translated: CASSPSGITHNEQFF.

The chain recombines TRBV12-3 or TRBV12-4 with TRBJ2-5; D is unresolved. The J call may be wrong; the DNA end is better matched by TRBJ2-1. CDR3 size: 13 residues. Written as DNA, the CDR3 is TGTGCCAGCAGCGCCATCGGTGTCGGCGAGCAGTTCTTC. Translation gives CASSAIGVGEQFF.

This clonotype has more than one count but fewer than ten. The CDR3 loop is CASSSLVAGELFF. Here the CDR3 DNA reads TGTGCCAGCAGTTCTTTGGTGGCCGGGGAGCTGTTTTTT. The chain is built from TRBV27 and TRBJ2-2; D is ambiguous. The V gene lost 4 bases and the J gene lost 6 bases, with 9 bases spanning the gap. Germline CDR1 and CDR2: MNHEY and SMNVEV (reference sequence). CDR3 size: 13 residues.

The J gene is TRBJ2-1, the V gene TRBV12-3 or TRBV12-4; D is perhaps TRBD2 (5 bases). Trimming pared 7 bases from V and 0 bases from J, leaving 13 bases between. The CDR3 length is 15 residues. CDR3 coding DNA: TGTGCCAGCAACCAAGCGGATACCTCCTACAATGAGCAGTTCTTC. Translation gives CASNQADTSYNEQFF.

This clonotype was counted between two and nine times. The V gene is TRBV11-2, the J gene TRBJ1-4; D remains unclear. The CDR3 length is 13 residues. Germline CDR1 reads SGHAT; CDR2 reads FQNNGV. With 0 bases removed from V and 4 bases from J, the gap between germline ends came to 3 bases. The CDR3 DNA reads TGTGCCAGCAGCTTAGAGATTAATGAAAAACTGTTTTTT. The encoded protein is CASSLEINEKLFF.

This clonotype was detected only a few times. The chain couples TRBV3-1 to TRBJ2-7; 12 bases fit TRBD2. Gene TRBJ2-5 matches the end of the DNA better, so the J call may be wrong. Germline V gene data show CDR1 as LGHDT and CDR2 as YNNKEL (reference sequence). This CDR3 comprises 16 residues. The DNA of the CDR3 is TGTGCCAGCAGCCAGGGGACTAGCGGGTTCCATGAGACCCAGTACTTC. Its translation is CASSQGTSGFHETQYF.

This clonotype has only a few counts. The chain is built from TRBV13 and TRBJ2-1; a weak D match, TRBD2 (5 bases). CDR3 length: 15 residues. The V gene lost 5 bases and the J gene lost 2 bases, with 13 bases spanning the gap. Germline CDR1 PRHDT, CDR2 FYEKMQ (reference sequence). The CDR3 region is CASSPLSDPYNEQFF. CDR3 DNA sequence: TGTGCCAGCAGCCCTCTTAGCGACCCCTACAATGAGCAGTTCTTC.

The chain recombines TRBV4-2 with TRBJ1-2, with D possibly matching TRBD1 (5 bases). CDR1 and CDR2 (germline): LGHNA, YNFKEQ. The CDR3 sequence is 15 residues long. V lost 6 bases and J 8 bases, leaving 22 bases between the germline ends. This CDR3 is CASSKEEGREEGYTF. The CDR3 DNA sequence: TGTGCCAGCAGTAAGGAAGAGGGGCGCGAAGAAGGCTACACCTTC.

The V gene is TRBV29-1, the J gene TRBJ2-1; a weak D match, TRBD1 (12 bases). The CDR3 contains 18 residues. The V end lost 1 base, the J end lost 9 bases, and 28 bases lay between the germline ends. From germline, CDR1 is SQVTM and CDR2 ANQGSEA. The chain's CDR3 is CSVEGGQGASGRLAEQFF. As DNA, the CDR3 is TGCAGCGTTGAAGGGGGACAGGGGGCTAGCGGGAGGTTGGCTGAGCAGTTCTTC.

This clonotype has a count of ten or more. This chain uses TRBV6-5 with TRBJ1-2, with D tentatively TRBD1 (6 bases). The CDR3 is 12 amino acids. The germline gives CDR1 MNHEY, CDR2 SVGAGI. With 5 bases removed from V and 6 bases from J, the gap between germline ends came to 10 bases. The CDR3 loop reads CASSQGGNGYTF. CDR3 DNA: TGTGCCAGCAGTCAAGGGGGGAATGGCTACACCTTC.

This clonotype was seen a few times. This rearrangement joins TRBV5-1 to TRBJ1-1, with D unclear. This CDR3 is 19 amino acids long. CDR1 and CDR2 (germline): SGHRS, YFSETQ. Deletions cut 4 bases from V and 1 base from J, with 26 bases between. This chain's CDR3 is CASSGDPRRKESSNTEAFF. CDR3 bases: TGCGCCAGCAGCGGAGACCCTCGCAGGAAGGAAAGTTCGAACACTGAAGCTTTCTTT.

The chain links TRBV20-1 to TRBJ2-5, with a possible D match to TRBD2 (6 bases). The end of the DNA is better explained by TRBJ2-7, so the J call may be wrong. Germline-derived CDR1 and CDR2 are DFQATT and SNEGSKA (reference sequence). This CDR3 has 17 amino acids. The DNA of the CDR3 is TGCAGTGCTAGAGACGATCCCGAGAGGGGAGGTCTCTACGAGCAGTACTTC. Residues: CSARDDPERGGLYEQYF.

The chain couples TRBV20-1 to TRBJ2-5, with TRBD2 matching over 12 bases. CDR1 is DFQATT, CDR2 SNEGSKA, per germline (reference sequence). The junction had 8 bases not matched to a gene; V was cut back by 0 bases and J by 0 bases. The CDR3 extends over 18 amino acids. In DNA, the CDR3 is TGCAGTGCTAGAGATCCTAGCGGGAGGGTCCGGGACCAAGAGACCCAGTACTTC. This translates into CSARDPSGRVRDQETQYF.

This chain joins TRBV3-1 and TRBJ2-5; D is unresolved. TRBJ2-1 matches the DNA end more closely, so the J call is doubtful. This CDR3 comprises 14 residues. Germline V gene data show CDR1 as LGHDT and CDR2 as YNNKEL (reference sequence). The CDR3 here is CASSQDILVNEQFF. The CDR3 region has the DNA TGTGCCAGCAGCCAAGACATTTTAGTTAATGAGCAGTTCTTC.

V usage is TRBV3-1 and J usage is TRBJ2-7, with a possible D match to TRBD2 (5 bases). V shed 5 bases and J shed 0 bases, with 17 bases lying between them. The CDR3 contains 16 residues. Germline loops: CDR1 LGHDT, CDR2 YNNKEL (reference sequence). CDR3 amino acids: CASSFQPGRSSYEQYF. In DNA form, the CDR3 reads TGTGCCAGCAGCTTCCAACCGGGAAGGAGCTCCTACGAGCAGTACTTC.

This chain links TRBV4-3 with TRBJ2-3; 7 bases are shared with TRBD2. Germline V lookup: CDR1 LGHNA, CDR2 YSLEER. This CDR3 is built from 15 residues. The junction had 5 bases not matched to a gene; V was cut back by 1 base and J by 4 bases. The CDR3 sequence is CASSQGRLAADTQYF. The DNA of the CDR3 is TGCGCCAGCAGCCAAGGTCGTCTAGCGGCAGATACGCAGTATTTT.

This clonotype has just a few counts. The CDR3 DNA reads TGTGCCAGCGGGTGGGACAGTAGCTCCTACAATGAGCAGTTCTTC. Amino acid sequence: CASGWDSSSYNEQFF. The chain is built from TRBV27 and TRBJ2-1; 7 positions match TRBD1. V lost 8 bases to trimming and J lost 0 bases; unmatched junction nucleotides: 7. The CDR3 sequence is 15 residues long. Germline V gives CDR1 MNHEY, CDR2 SMNVEV (reference sequence).

The V and J genes are TRBV6-5 and TRBJ2-7, with 7 bases fitting TRBD2. Germline lookup yields CDR1 MNHEY and CDR2 SVGAGI. V was clipped by 5 bases and J by 3 bases; unmatched bases: 7. The CDR3 has 14 residues. The CDR3 region is CASSRGAGLYEQYF. In DNA form, the CDR3 reads TGTGCCAGCAGTAGAGGAGCGGGGCTCTACGAGCAGTACTTC.

V is TRBV9 and J is TRBJ2-2, with 7 positions matching TRBD1. CDR1 and CDR2 (germline): SGDLS, YYNGEE. CDR3 length: 16 residues. Trimming at V came to 0 bases and at J to 0 bases, leaving 2 bases not matched to a gene. In DNA, the CDR3 is TGTGCCAGCAGCGTAGGACAGGGACCGAACACCGGGGAGCTGTTTTTT. This translates into CASSVGQGPNTGELFF.

This clonotype has only a few counts. The rearrangement links TRBV6-4 to TRBJ2-1, with TRBD1 matching 11 bases. Germline V CDR1 and CDR2: MRHNA, SNTAGT. CDR3 length: 16 amino acids. The V and J ends lost 0 bases and 8 bases, in that order; junction bases with no gene match: 6. In DNA, the CDR3 is TGTGCCAGCAGTGACTCCCTGGGACAGGGGGAGGATGAGCAGTTCTTC. Encoded protein: CASSDSLGQGEDEQFF.

This clonotype was found a few times. The CDR3 loop is CATSWREGTGELFF. The CDR3 bases are TGTGCCACCAGTTGGAGGGAGGGCACCGGGGAGCTGTTTTTT. This chain connects TRBV24-1 to TRBJ2-2, with 7 bases identical to TRBD2. The CDR3 totals 14 residues. From germline, CDR1 is KGHDR and CDR2 SFDVKD. J gave up 4 bases and V 6 bases, and 4 bases lay outside the gene matches.